These 32 T cell receptor beta chains were all obtained from the same sample, sequenced in a study of cytomegalovirus exposure and HLA in healthy donors. Amplification used 60 Vbeta primers and 13 Jbeta primers. The data were produced by immunoSEQ multiplex PCR, yet TCRdb's version contains in-frame clones alone and is incomplete. In the table there are tens of thousands of clones, 78% of which are singletons. The sequenced sample consisted of PBMCs. These receptors were taken from a woman in her thirties or forties in good health and CMV-seropositive.

The chain employs TRBV6-1 and TRBJ2-1; a weak D match, TRBD1 (5 bases). Germline-derived CDR1 and CDR2 are MNHNS and SASEGT. V was cut by 3 bases and J by 8 bases, with 11 bases left in between. The length of the CDR3 is 13 residues. CDR3 in DNA: TGTGCCAGCAGTGAGCGGACACGGGATGAGCAGTTCTTC. Amino acid sequence: CASSERTRDEQFF.

The chain uses TRBV4-3 and TRBJ1-5; D is possibly TRBD1 (5 bases). Trimming took 1 base from V and 4 from J, leaving 14 bases between them. CDR3 length equals 16 residues. Germline V gives CDR1 LGHNA, CDR2 YSLEER. CDR3: CASSQGLQVGNQPQHF. Here the CDR3 DNA reads TGCGCCAGCAGCCAAGGCCTACAGGTTGGGAATCAGCCCCAGCATTTT.

The chain links TRBV10-2 to TRBJ1-1, with a possible D match to TRBD1 (6 bases). The CDR3 consists of 13 residues. Per germline, CDR1 WSHSY and CDR2 SAAADI. V was clipped by 9 bases and J by 5 bases, with 16 bases between them. In DNA, the CDR3 is TGCGCCAGTTTCCAGGGGAGGGAGACTGAAGCTTTCTTT. Its translation is CASFQGRETEAFF.

This clone was detected a few times. The V and J genes are TRBV2 and TRBJ2-2, with a possible D match to TRBD1 (6 bases). Germline V gene lookup returns CDR1 SNHLY and CDR2 FYNNEI. V was shortened by 7 bases and J by 1 base, with 13 bases between the two germline ends. The CDR3 loop spans 15 amino acids. The chain's CDR3 is CASTQIGGNTGELFF. CDR3 coding DNA: TGTGCCAGCACCCAAATAGGGGGGAACACCGGGGAGCTGTTTTTT.

The genes are TRBV27 and TRBJ2-7; D may be TRBD1 (6 bases). This CDR3 spans 15 amino acids. Germline-derived CDR1 and CDR2 are MNHEY and SMNVEV (reference sequence). V was clipped by 2 bases and J by 0 bases, with 11 bases between them. The chain's CDR3 is CASSLQGTSSYEQYF. The CDR3 DNA follows: TGTGCCAGCAGTTTACAGGGGACGAGCTCCTACGAGCAGTACTTC.

This clone showed up just a few times. V usage is TRBV28 and J usage is TRBJ2-5; 15 bases fit TRBD2. The CDR3 contains 17 residues. V trimming: 4 bases; J trimming: 0 bases; junction bases outside the gene matches: 3. Germline CDR1 reads MDHEN; CDR2 reads SYDVKM. The CDR3 here is CASSSGLAGGNQETQYF. The CDR3, as DNA: TGTGCCAGCAGTTCGGGACTAGCGGGGGGCAACCAAGAGACCCAGTACTTC.

This chain connects TRBV5-1 to TRBJ1-6; 7 nucleotides align to TRBD1. The CDR3 loop spans 14 amino acids. Germline V gene lookup returns CDR1 SGHRS and CDR2 YFSETQ. With V trimmed by 4 bases and J by 16 bases, 14 bases remained unmatched. The CDR3 reads CASSGGDSRFSLHF. CDR3 nucleotide sequence: TGCGCCAGCAGCGGAGGGGACAGTAGATTTAGTCTCCACTTT.

V usage is TRBV18 and J usage is TRBJ1-1; the match to TRBD1 covers 7 bases. There are 14 residues in the CDR3. V trimming: 1 base; J trimming: 5 bases; junction bases outside the gene matches: 4. Per germline, CDR1 KGHSH and CDR2 LQKENI. This chain's CDR3 is CASSPQGADTEAFF. CDR3 nucleotide sequence: TGTGCCAGCTCACCACAGGGGGCGGATACTGAAGCTTTCTTT.

The V and J genes are TRBV5-1 and TRBJ2-7, with TRBD2 matching 13 bases. V was clipped by 4 bases and J by 6 bases; unmatched bases: 1. The CDR3 has 13 residues. CDR1 and CDR2 from the germline V gene are SGHRS and YFSETQ. CDR3 sequence (DNA): TGCGCCAGCAGCGGGACTAGCGGGGTCGAGCAGTACTTC. It encodes CASSGTSGVEQYF.

V is TRBV7-3 and J is TRBJ1-1, with D uncertain. The CDR3 totals 13 residues. Trimming pared 0 bases from V and 1 base from J, leaving 3 bases between. CDR1 is SGHTA and CDR2 is FQGTGA in the germline V gene. Here the CDR3 reads CASSLTRNTEAFF. Here the CDR3 DNA reads TGTGCCAGCAGCTTAACGAGGAACACTGAAGCTTTCTTT. Full variable domain (outside the CDR3, taken from reference TRBV7-3 and TRBJ1-1): GAGVSQTPSNKVTEKGKYVELRCDPISGHTALYWYRQSLGQGPEFLIYFQGTGAADDSGLPNDRFFAVRPEGSVSTLKIQRTERGDSAVYLCASSLTRNTEAFFGQGTRLTVV.

This chain links TRBV6-5 with TRBJ1-2, with D perhaps matching TRBD1 (5 bases). Germline V gives CDR1 MNHEY, CDR2 SVGAGI. V lost 0 bases and J 4 bases, leaving 9 bases between the germline ends. The CDR3 is 14 amino acids. CDR3 sequence reads: CASSYSREGYGYTF. The CDR3 nucleotides are TGTGCCAGCAGTTACTCCAGGGAGGGCTATGGCTACACCTTC.

This clone has just a few counts. The DNA for the CDR3 is TGTGCCAGCAGCCGAGGACAGGGACAGGGCTTCGACGAGCAGTACTTC. This encodes CASSRGQGQGFDEQYF. The chain combines TRBV7-2 with TRBJ2-7; 9 bases map to TRBD1. The ends lost 5 bases at V and 5 bases at J; junction bases unmatched: 13. Per germline, CDR1 SGHTA and CDR2 FQGNSA. CDR3 size: 16 residues. Together with reference TRBV7-2 and TRBJ2-7, the CDR3 gives the full variable domain: GAGVSQSPSNKVTEKGKDVELRCDPISGHTALYWYRQSLGQGLEFLIYFQGNSAPDKSGLPSDRFSAERTGGSVSTLTIQRTQQEDSAVYLCASSRGQGQGFDEQYFGPGTRLTVT.

The V call is TRBV27, the J call TRBJ2-7; 13 nucleotides line up with TRBD2. Trimming removed 2 bases from V and 4 bases from J; junction bases left unmatched: 5. The CDR3 has 16 residues. CDR1 and CDR2 (germline): MNHEY, SMNVEV (reference sequence). CDR3 sequence reads: CASSLGGTSGVYEQYF. CDR3 bases: TGTGCCAGCAGTTTAGGCGGGACTAGCGGGGTTTACGAGCAGTACTTC.

The chain combines TRBV15 with TRBJ1-5; TRBD1 aligns across 8 bases. The germline CDR1 and CDR2 sequences are LNHNV and YYDKDF (reference sequence). The CDR3 totals 15 residues. The V segment lost 5 bases and the J segment 2 bases; nucleotides outside the gene matches: 5. Written as DNA, the CDR3 is TGTGCCACCAGCGTAGACAGGGGTCGCAATCAGCCCCAGCATTTT. Protein: CATSVDRGRNQPQHF.

The J gene is TRBJ1-1, the V gene TRBV5-8; D not resolved. The CDR3 covers 15 residues. Germline V lookup: CDR1 SGHTS, CDR2 YDEGEE. Trimming stripped 0 bases from V and 0 bases from J, with 9 bases between. CDR3 region: CASSLGGIMNTEAFF. The CDR3 nucleotides read TGTGCCAGCAGCTTGGGAGGGATTATGAACACTGAAGCTTTCTTT.

The V and J genes are TRBV4-2 and TRBJ2-1; tentatively, D is TRBD2 (5 bases). The CDR3 runs 16 residues. Germline V gives CDR1 LGHNA, CDR2 YNFKEQ. Trimming left V 7 bases short and J 2 bases short, with 18 bases between. CDR3 sequence reads: CASKERSGDTYNEQFF. Here the CDR3 DNA reads TGTGCCAGCAAGGAGAGGAGCGGAGATACCTACAATGAGCAGTTCTTC.

J is TRBJ2-3 and V is TRBV28; 9 bases match TRBD1. The CDR3 covers 15 residues. Trimming cost V 6 bases and J 4 bases; bases outside gene matches: 8. Germline CDR1 is MDHEN and CDR2 is SYDVKM. The CDR3 DNA sequence: TGTGCCAGCAGCCAGGCGGGACAGGGTGCAGATACGCAGTATTTT. It specifies CASSQAGQGADTQYF.

In its sample, this clone was seen once. DNA of the CDR3: TGTGCCAGCAGGTTACAGGGTGACACTGAAGCTTTCTTT. This codes for CASRLQGDTEAFF. The V and J genes are TRBV6-4 and TRBJ1-1, with D possibly being TRBD1 (6 bases). The germline CDR1 and CDR2 sequences are MRHNA and SNTAGT. The CDR3 contains 13 residues. The V gene lost 6 bases and the J gene lost 3 bases, with 11 bases spanning the gap.

The V gene is TRBV11-1, the J gene TRBJ1-2; 8 bases fit TRBD1. The CDR3 contains 15 residues. Germline lookup yields CDR1 SGHAT and CDR2 FQDESV (reference sequence). The J segment lost 4 bases and the V segment lost 6 bases, leaving 10 bases of the junction unmatched. CDR3 amino acids: CASRLSDRGGYGYTF. The CDR3 region has the DNA TGTGCCAGCAGGCTTTCTGACAGGGGCGGCTATGGCTACACCTTC.

This clone was seen more than once but under ten times. The CDR3 coding sequence is TGCGCCAGCAGCCAAGGCGACAGGATGGGTACTAATGAAAAACTGTTTTTT. Translation: CASSQGDRMGTNEKLFF. V gene TRBV4-1 combines with J gene TRBJ1-4; tentatively, D is TRBD1 (6 bases). This CDR3 contains 17 residues. Looked up from germline, CDR1 is MGHRA and CDR2 is YSYEKL. V gave up 1 base and J gave up 2 bases, with 14 bases separating them.

Only a few counts were recorded for this clone. V usage is TRBV16 and J usage is TRBJ1-5, with a tentative D call TRBD1 (5 bases). Germline CDR1 is KGHSY and CDR2 is FQNENV. The ends were cut back, 2 bases at V and 5 bases at J, with 10 bases in the middle. CDR3 length: 14 amino acids. In DNA, the CDR3 is TGTGCCAGCAGCCAACAAGGAGGGGATCAGCCCCAGCATTTT. It yields the protein CASSQQGGDQPQHF.

The V call is TRBV4-1, the J call TRBJ1-1; TRBD1 matches 12 bases. Per the germline V gene, CDR1 is MGHRA and CDR2 is YSYEKL. Germline trimming cut 3 bases from V and 4 bases from J; bases unmatched to any gene: 0. CDR3 length equals 14 residues. The CDR3 loop is CASSQGQGATEAFF. CDR3 DNA sequence: TGCGCCAGCAGCCAGGGACAGGGGGCCACTGAAGCTTTCTTT.

The V call is TRBV7-8, the J call TRBJ1-6, with D unclear. The germline V gene has CDR1 SGHVS and CDR2 FQNEAQ. The CDR3 is made up of 15 amino acids. Between the trimmed V and J ends, which lost 1 base and 9 bases, there was a span of 13 bases. The CDR3: CASSLVRVGVSPLHF. The CDR3 nucleotides are TGTGCCAGCAGCTTAGTACGGGTGGGAGTTTCACCCCTCCACTTT.

In its sample, this clone was seen a few times. The V and J genes are TRBV5-1 and TRBJ2-5; possibly TRBD2 for D (5 bases). The CDR3 covers 15 residues. Looked up from germline, CDR1 is SGHRS and CDR2 is YFSETQ. With 5 bases removed from V and 5 bases from J, the gap between germline ends came to 19 bases. Here the CDR3 DNA reads TGCGCCAGCAGTCTGGAAGGACTGAAGAGGGAGACCCAGTACTTC. It specifies CASSLEGLKRETQYF.

Here the CDR3 DNA reads TGTGCCAGCAGCGGGAGGGCAGGGTGGAATTCACCCCTCCACTTT. It translates to CASSGRAGWNSPLHF. This chain joins TRBV5-6 and TRBJ1-6; TRBD1 is a possible D gene (5 bases). This CDR3 region has 15 residues. Germline CDR1 SGHDT, CDR2 YYEEEE. Trimming shortened V by 4 bases and J by 7 bases, and 15 bases separated the two germline ends.

V gene TRBV13 combines with J gene TRBJ1-1; D not certain. The CDR3 is 12 residues long. CDR1 is PRHDT, CDR2 FYEKMQ, per germline (reference sequence). Trimming removed 4 bases at V and 4 bases at J, with 7 bases between. This chain's CDR3 is CASSSSGTEAFF. CDR3 sequence (DNA): TGTGCCAGCAGCTCGTCAGGCACTGAAGCTTTCTTT.

The chain joins TRBV19 to TRBJ2-3, with D unresolved. Per the germline V gene, CDR1 is LNHDA and CDR2 is SQIVND (reference sequence). CDR3 length: 13 residues. V was clipped by 6 bases and J by 0 bases, with 7 bases between them. DNA of the CDR3: TGTGCCAGTAGGCGGATTAGCACAGATACGCAGTATTTT. Translated, it gives CASRRISTDTQYF.

J is TRBJ1-6 and V is TRBV7-2; maybe TRBD1 (5 bases). V lost 0 bases to trimming and J lost 13 bases, with 10 bases between them. CDR1 is SGHTA and CDR2 is FQGNSA in the germline V gene. The CDR3 covers 13 residues. The CDR3 DNA reads as TGTGCCAGCAGCTTAGCGTGGGGCGATCCCCTCCACTTT. Residues: CASSLAWGDPLHF. The whole variable domain, remainder taken from reference TRBV7-2 and TRBJ1-6, is GAGVSQSPSNKVTEKGKDVELRCDPISGHTALYWYRQSLGQGLEFLIYFQGNSAPDKSGLPSDRFSAERTGGSVSTLTIQRTQQEDSAVYLCASSLAWGDPLHFGNGTRLTVT.

The chain has TRBV18 and TRBJ2-7, with D possibly matching TRBD1 (5 bases). The germline gives CDR1 KGHSH, CDR2 LQKENI. This CDR3 comprises 16 residues. With 3 bases removed from V and 7 bases from J, the gap between germline ends came to 22 bases. The CDR3 coding sequence is TGTGCCAGCTCACCTATGTTCCAAGACAGCGTTTTGGAGCAGTACTTC. It codes for CASSPMFQDSVLEQYF. Drawing the rest from reference TRBV18 and TRBJ2-7, the complete variable domain is NAGVMQNPRHLVRRRGQEARLRCSPMKGHSHVYWYRQLPEEGLKFMVYLQKENIIDESGMPKERFSAEFPKEGPSILRIQQVVRGDSAAYFCASSPMFQDSVLEQYFGPGTRLTVT.

The chain combines TRBV28 with TRBJ2-7; D perhaps matches TRBD1 (6 bases). Germline V CDR1 and CDR2: MDHEN, SYDVKM. Trimming took 6 bases from V and 4 from J, leaving 7 bases between them. This CDR3 has 11 amino acids. The CDR3, as DNA: TGTGCCAGCAGAGACAGGTACGAGCAGTACTTC. It translates to CASRDRYEQYF. Supplemented by reference TRBV28 and TRBJ2-7, the full variable domain reads DVKVTQSSRYLVKRTGEKVFLECVQDMDHENMFWYRQDPGLGLRLIYFSYDVKMKEKGDIPEGYSVSREKKERFSLILESASTNQTSMYLCASRDRYEQYFGPGTRLTVT.

This clone has only a few counts. The chain couples TRBV7-2 to TRBJ1-3; 7 nucleotides match TRBD1. Trimming at V came to 7 bases and at J to 4 bases, leaving 7 bases not matched to a gene. This CDR3 region has 14 residues. CDR1 is SGHTA and CDR2 is FQGNSA in the germline V gene. The CDR3 loop reads CASINRGSGNTIYF. Here the CDR3 DNA reads TGTGCCAGCATCAACAGGGGAAGCGGAAACACCATATATTTT.

The rearrangement joins TRBV6-1 to TRBJ1-4; D not certain. This CDR3 has 14 amino acids. Germline CDR1 is MNHNS and CDR2 is SASEGT. The ends were cut back, 2 bases at V and 8 bases at J, with 12 bases in the middle. CDR3 sequence reads: CASSENGFGEKLFF. The CDR3 DNA reads as TGTGCCAGCAGTGAAAATGGCTTCGGGGAAAAACTGTTTTTT.